Listed here are 10 T cell receptor beta chains from one sample, sequenced in a study of blood T cell repertoires in COVID-19 (dated by TCRdb to 2019 to 2021). Libraries came from the immunoSEQ multiplex PCR assay. Sourced from immuneACCESS, this table was stored by TCRdb with only in-frame sequences that have V and J called. A share of the clones is absent; for the studies checked, an unresolved V gene accounts for under half, and the remainder has no known explanation. Within this sample are 150,000 or so clones, with 70% to 80% of them counted one time only. The ten largest make up about 9.4% of the sample. Sequencing input: peripheral blood. Receptor source: a woman aged 50 to 60 with active or convalescent COVID-19.

This clone was observed once. The chain is built from TRBV14 and TRBJ1-2, with D tentatively TRBD1 (6 bases). Germline assignment: CDR1 SGHDN and CDR2 FVKESK. Trimming cost V 1 base and J 8 bases, with 14 bases left between them. The CDR3 has 14 residues. The CDR3 bases are TGTGCCAGCAGCCAAGCCCGGGGGGCGGGAGGCTACACCTTC. Its translation is CASSQARGAGGYTF.

DNA for the CDR3: TGTGCCAGTAGTATTCGGCAGGGGAGCAATCAGCCCCAGCATTTT. It translates to CASSIRQGSNQPQHF. The genes are TRBV19 and TRBJ1-5; perhaps TRBD1 as D (6 bases). CDR1 is LNHDA and CDR2 is SQIVND in the germline V gene (reference sequence). The ends were cut back, 3 bases at V and 1 base at J, with 10 bases in the middle. This CDR3 has 15 amino acids.

DNA for the CDR3: TGTGCAAGTCGCTTAGATGCCGGGACAGCGAACTATGGCTACACCTTC. Amino acids: CASRLDAGTANYGYTF. This chain joins TRBV12-2 and TRBJ1-2; the table gives TRBD1 as D, unverified against the DNA. TRBV12-2 constitutes a pseudogene. This CDR3 is built from 16 residues.

The chain couples TRBV5-4 to TRBJ2-1; 13 bases line up with TRBD2. J was trimmed by 7 bases and V by 0 bases; bases with no gene match: 10. CDR1 SGHNT and CDR2 YYREEE come from the germline V gene (reference sequence). The CDR3 covers 18 residues. The CDR3 region has the DNA TGTGCCAGCAGCTTGGAGGGACTAGCGGGGTCGGGGGCTAATGAGCAGTTCTTC. Encoded protein: CASSLEGLAGSGANEQFF.

V and J are TRBV18 and TRBJ1-1; perhaps TRBD1 as D (5 bases). This CDR3 contains 15 residues. V was pared by 3 bases and J by 1 base, with 12 bases between. Looked up from germline, CDR1 is KGHSH and CDR2 is LQKENI. In DNA, the CDR3 is TGTGCCAGCTCACCGTCCACAGGCGCGAACACTGAAGCTTTCTTT. This sequence encodes CASSPSTGANTEAFF.

The chain is built from TRBV2 and TRBJ1-1; 9 bases map to TRBD1. The germline gives CDR1 SNHLY, CDR2 FYNNEI. The CDR3 totals 13 residues. V shed 6 bases, J shed 5 bases, and the junction held 4 bases outside the gene matches. CDR3: CASRTDRGTEAFF. The CDR3 DNA reads TGTGCCAGCAGAACGGACAGGGGAACTGAAGCTTTCTTT.

The sample holds one count of this clone. The V gene is TRBV9, the J gene TRBJ1-1; 9 bases are shared with TRBD1. V shed 4 bases and J 4 bases; nucleotides not matched to a gene: 11. The CDR3 covers 16 residues. Germline loops: CDR1 SGDLS, CDR2 YYNGEE. The CDR3 loop is CASSPPGQGRGTEAFF. The CDR3 DNA follows: TGTGCCAGCAGCCCTCCGGGACAGGGCCGGGGCACTGAAGCTTTCTTT.

V usage is TRBV5-5 and J usage is TRBJ2-7; D is perhaps TRBD1 (5 bases). The CDR3 runs 15 residues. The germline V and J ends were trimmed by 0 bases and 0 bases, with 10 bases remaining between them. CDR1 is SGHKS, CDR2 YYEKEE, per germline (reference sequence). This CDR3 is CASSLGQSSSYEQYF. CDR3 DNA: TGTGCCAGCAGCTTGGGACAGAGTAGCTCCTACGAGCAGTACTTC.

The chain has TRBV30 and TRBJ1-3; D remains ambiguous. The length of the CDR3 is 14 residues. Germline V gene lookup returns CDR1 GTSNPN and CDR2 SVGIG (reference sequence). V was shortened by 5 bases and J by 0 bases, with 11 bases between the two germline ends. This CDR3 reads CAWDLLSSGNTIYF. CDR3 DNA: TGTGCCTGGGACCTTTTGAGCTCTGGAAACACCATATATTTT.

A single count supports this clone. The chain joins TRBV2 to TRBJ2-2; 9 bases fit TRBD1. Germline V CDR1 and CDR2: SNHLY, FYNNEI. V trimming: 3 bases; J trimming: 0 bases; junction bases outside the gene matches: 5. The CDR3 extends over 17 amino acids. The CDR3 nucleotides read TGTGCCAGCAGTGAGAACAGGGGGCGGCCGAACACCGGGGAGCTGTTTTTT. Its protein product is CASSENRGRPNTGELFF.